This TCR beta chain was recovered during a study of T cell responses to AZD1222 COVID-19 vaccine. Study-level findings and limits: CD4 TCRs linked to vaccination spanned spike, dominating at 160-218 and 743-854.

Of note for this clone: Its specificity is unknown.

Only in-frame clones appear in the TCRdb table, and some are missing; sequencing was by immunoSEQ multiplex PCR. The table shows approximately 77,000 clones, with 92% occurring only once. Germline CDR1 is GTSNPN and CDR2 is SVGIG (reference sequence). CDR3 length: 13 residues. The germline V and J ends were trimmed by 5 bases and 2 bases, with 10 bases remaining between them. The material was peripheral blood, obtained 28 days after the second AZD1222 dose. The clonotype comes from an adult who received the AZD1222 COVID-19 vaccine. The chain is built from TRBV30 and TRBJ2-1, with D uncertain. CDR3 nucleotide sequence: TGTGCCTGGGAGATGGGTCCCTACAATGAGCAGTTCTTC. Its protein is CAWEMGPYNEQFF. Supplemented by reference TRBV30 and TRBJ2-1, the full variable domain reads SQTIHQWPATLVQPVGSPLSLECTVEGTSNPNLYWYRQAAGRGLQLLFYSVGIGQISSEVPQNLSASRPQDRQFILSSKKLLLSDSGFYLCAWEMGPYNEQFFGPGTRLTVL.